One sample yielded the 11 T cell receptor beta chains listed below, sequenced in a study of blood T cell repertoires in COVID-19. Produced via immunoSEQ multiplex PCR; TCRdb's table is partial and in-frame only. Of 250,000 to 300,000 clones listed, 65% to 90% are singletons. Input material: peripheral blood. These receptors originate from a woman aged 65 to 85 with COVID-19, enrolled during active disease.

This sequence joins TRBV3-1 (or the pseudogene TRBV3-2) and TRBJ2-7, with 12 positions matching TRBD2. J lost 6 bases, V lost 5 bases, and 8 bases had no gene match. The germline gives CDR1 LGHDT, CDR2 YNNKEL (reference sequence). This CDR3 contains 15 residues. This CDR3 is CASSASSGGAVEQYF. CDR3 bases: TGTGCCAGCAGCGCCTCTAGCGGGGGGGCGGTCGAGCAGTACTTC.

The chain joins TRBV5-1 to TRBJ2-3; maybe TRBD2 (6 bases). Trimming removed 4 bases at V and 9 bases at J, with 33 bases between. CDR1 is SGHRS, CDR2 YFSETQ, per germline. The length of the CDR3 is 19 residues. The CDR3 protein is CASSKEGGTAASGSFTQYF. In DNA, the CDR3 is TGCGCCAGCAGCAAAGAGGGCGGGACGGCGGCCTCAGGGTCCTTCACGCAGTATTTT. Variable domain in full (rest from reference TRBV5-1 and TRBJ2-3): KAGVTQTPRYLIKTRGQQVTLSCSPISGHRSVSWYQQTPGQGLQFLFEYFSETQRNKGNFPGRFSGRQFSNSRSEMNVSTLELGDSALYLCASSKEGGTAASGSFTQYFGPGTRLTVL.

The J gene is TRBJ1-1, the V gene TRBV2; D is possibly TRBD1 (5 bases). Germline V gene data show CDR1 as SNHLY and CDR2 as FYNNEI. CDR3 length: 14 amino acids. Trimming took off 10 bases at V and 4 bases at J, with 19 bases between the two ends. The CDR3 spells CATNPARVGTEAFF. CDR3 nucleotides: TGTGCCACCAACCCGGCCAGGGTGGGCACTGAAGCTTTCTTT.

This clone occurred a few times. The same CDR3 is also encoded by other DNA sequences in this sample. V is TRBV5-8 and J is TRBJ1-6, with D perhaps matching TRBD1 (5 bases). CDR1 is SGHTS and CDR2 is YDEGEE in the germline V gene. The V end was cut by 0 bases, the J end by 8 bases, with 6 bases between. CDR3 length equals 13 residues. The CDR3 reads CASSLAGDSPLHF. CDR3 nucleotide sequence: TGTGCCAGCAGCTTGGCGGGGGATTCACCCCTCCACTTT. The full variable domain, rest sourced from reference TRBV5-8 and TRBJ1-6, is EAGVTQSPTHLIKTRGQQATLRCSPISGHTSVYWYQQALGLGLQFLLWYDEGEERNRGNFPPRFSGRQFPNYSSELNVNALELEDSALYLCASSLAGDSPLHFGNGTRLTVT.

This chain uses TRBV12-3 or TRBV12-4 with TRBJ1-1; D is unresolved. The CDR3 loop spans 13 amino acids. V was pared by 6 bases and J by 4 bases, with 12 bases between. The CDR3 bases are TGTGCCAGCAGGATAGGGAGCTCCACTGAAGCTTTCTTT. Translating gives CASRIGSSTEAFF.

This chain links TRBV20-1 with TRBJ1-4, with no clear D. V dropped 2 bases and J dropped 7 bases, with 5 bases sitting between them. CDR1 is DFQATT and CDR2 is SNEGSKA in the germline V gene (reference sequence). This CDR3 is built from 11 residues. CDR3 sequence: CSARWAEKLFF. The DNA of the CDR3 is TGCAGTGCTAGATGGGCTGAAAAACTGTTTTTT.

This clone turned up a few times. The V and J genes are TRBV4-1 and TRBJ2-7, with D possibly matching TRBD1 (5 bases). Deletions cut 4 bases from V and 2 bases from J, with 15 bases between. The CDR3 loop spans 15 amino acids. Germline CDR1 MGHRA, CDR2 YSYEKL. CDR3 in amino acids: CASSPRVTVPYEQYF. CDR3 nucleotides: TGCGCCAGCAGCCCCCGGGTGACAGTTCCCTACGAGCAGTACTTC.

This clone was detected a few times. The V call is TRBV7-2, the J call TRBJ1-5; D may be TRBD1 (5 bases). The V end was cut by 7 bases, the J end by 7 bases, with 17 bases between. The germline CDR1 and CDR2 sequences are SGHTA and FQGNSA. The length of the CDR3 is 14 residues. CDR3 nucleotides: TGTGCCAGCACCCCATTCGGGGGGTCCCAGCCCCAGCATTTT. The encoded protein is CASTPFGGSQPQHF.

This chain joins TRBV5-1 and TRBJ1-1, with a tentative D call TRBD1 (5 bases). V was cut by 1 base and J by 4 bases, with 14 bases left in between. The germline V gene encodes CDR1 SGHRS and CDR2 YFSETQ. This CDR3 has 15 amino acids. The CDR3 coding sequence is TGCGCCAGCAGCTTGACCGGGACGCGGGGCACTGAAGCTTTCTTT. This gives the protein CASSLTGTRGTEAFF.

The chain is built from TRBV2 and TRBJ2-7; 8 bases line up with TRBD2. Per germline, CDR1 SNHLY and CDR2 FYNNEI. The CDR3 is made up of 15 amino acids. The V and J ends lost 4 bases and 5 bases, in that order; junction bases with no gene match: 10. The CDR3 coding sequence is TGTGCCAGCAGTGTTGAGTGGATTAGCGGGGACGAGCAGTACTTC. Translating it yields CASSVEWISGDEQYF.

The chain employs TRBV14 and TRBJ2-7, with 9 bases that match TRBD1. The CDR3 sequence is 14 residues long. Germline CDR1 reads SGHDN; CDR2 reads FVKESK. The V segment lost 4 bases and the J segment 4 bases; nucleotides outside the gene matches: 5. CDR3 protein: CASSPGTGSYEQYF. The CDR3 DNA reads TGTGCCAGCAGCCCGGGGACAGGGTCGTACGAGCAGTACTTC.